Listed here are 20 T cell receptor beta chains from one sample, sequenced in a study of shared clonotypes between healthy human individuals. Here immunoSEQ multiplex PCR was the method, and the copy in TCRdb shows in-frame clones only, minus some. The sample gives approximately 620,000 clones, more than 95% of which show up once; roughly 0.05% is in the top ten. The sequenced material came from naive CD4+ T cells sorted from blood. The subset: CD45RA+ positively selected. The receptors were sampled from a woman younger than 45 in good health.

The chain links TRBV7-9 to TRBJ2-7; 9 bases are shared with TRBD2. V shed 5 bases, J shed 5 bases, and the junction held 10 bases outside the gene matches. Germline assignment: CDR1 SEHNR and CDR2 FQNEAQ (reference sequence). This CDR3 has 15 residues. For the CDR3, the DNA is TGTGCCAGCAGCGCGCTCGCGGGAGGGCCAGACGAGCAGTACTTC. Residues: CASSALAGGPDEQYF. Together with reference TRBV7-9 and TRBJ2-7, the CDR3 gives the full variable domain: DTGVSQNPRHKITKRGQNVTFRCDPISEHNRLYWYRQTLGQGPEFLTYFQNEAQLEKSRLLSDRFSAERPKGSFSTLEIQRTEQGDSAMYLCASSALAGGPDEQYFGPGTRLTVT.

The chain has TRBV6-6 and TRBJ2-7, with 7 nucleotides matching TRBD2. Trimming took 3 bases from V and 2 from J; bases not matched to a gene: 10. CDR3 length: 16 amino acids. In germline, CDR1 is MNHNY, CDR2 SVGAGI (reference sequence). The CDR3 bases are TGTGCCAGCAGTTATTTGTCGGCGGCGGGAGCCTACGAGCAGTACTTC. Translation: CASSYLSAAGAYEQYF.

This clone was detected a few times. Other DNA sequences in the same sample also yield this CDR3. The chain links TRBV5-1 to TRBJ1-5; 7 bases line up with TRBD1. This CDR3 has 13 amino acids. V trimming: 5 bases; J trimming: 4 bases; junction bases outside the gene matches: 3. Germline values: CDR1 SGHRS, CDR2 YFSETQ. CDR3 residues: CASRRDSNQPQHF. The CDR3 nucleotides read TGCGCCAGCAGGCGGGACAGTAATCAGCCCCAGCATTTT.

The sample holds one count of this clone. The CDR3 sequence is CAWNPNGGETQYF. Here the CDR3 DNA reads TGTGCCTGGAACCCTAACGGGGGGGAGACCCAGTACTTC. The genes are TRBV30 and TRBJ2-5; 7 bases line up with TRBD2. V gave up 4 bases and J gave up 5 bases; unmatched junction bases: 7. The germline V gene encodes CDR1 GTSNPN and CDR2 SVGIG (reference sequence). CDR3 length equals 13 residues.

The CDR3 coding sequence is TGTGCCAGCAGCTTAGAACAGGGGGCTTACAATGAGCAGTTCTTC. Translation: CASSLEQGAYNEQFF. The rearrangement uses TRBV7-9 and TRBJ2-1, with TRBD1 matching 9 bases. With V trimmed by 1 base and J by 4 bases, 2 bases remained unmatched. CDR1 SEHNR and CDR2 FQNEAQ come from the germline V gene (reference sequence). This CDR3 has 15 amino acids.

The chain's CDR3 is CASSLEIYGYTF. CDR3 DNA: TGTGCCAGCAGCTTGGAGATCTATGGCTACACCTTC. The chain combines TRBV5-4 with TRBJ1-2; D unresolved. The V gene lost 0 bases and the J gene lost 4 bases, with 4 bases spanning the gap. Per the germline V gene, CDR1 is SGHNT and CDR2 is YYREEE (reference sequence). The CDR3 contains 12 residues.

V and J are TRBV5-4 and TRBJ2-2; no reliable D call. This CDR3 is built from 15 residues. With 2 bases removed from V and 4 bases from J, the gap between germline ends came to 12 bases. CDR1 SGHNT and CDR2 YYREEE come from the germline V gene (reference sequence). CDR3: CASSFSLGGTGELFF. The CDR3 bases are TGTGCCAGCAGCTTCTCGCTCGGCGGCACCGGGGAGCTGTTTTTT.

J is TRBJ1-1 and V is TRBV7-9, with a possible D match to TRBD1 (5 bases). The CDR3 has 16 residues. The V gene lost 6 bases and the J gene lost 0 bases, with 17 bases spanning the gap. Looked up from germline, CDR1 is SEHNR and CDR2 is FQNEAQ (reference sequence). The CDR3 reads CASRKGATGLNTEAFF. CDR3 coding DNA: TGTGCCAGCAGAAAAGGGGCGACGGGTTTGAACACTGAAGCTTTCTTT.

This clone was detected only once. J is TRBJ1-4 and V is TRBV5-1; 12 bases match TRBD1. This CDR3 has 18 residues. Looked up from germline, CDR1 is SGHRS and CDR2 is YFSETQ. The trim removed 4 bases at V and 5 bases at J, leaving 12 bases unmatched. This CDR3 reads CASSPGGTGGVLNEKLFF. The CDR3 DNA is TGCGCCAGCAGCCCGGGAGGGACAGGGGGCGTATTGAATGAAAAACTGTTTTTT.

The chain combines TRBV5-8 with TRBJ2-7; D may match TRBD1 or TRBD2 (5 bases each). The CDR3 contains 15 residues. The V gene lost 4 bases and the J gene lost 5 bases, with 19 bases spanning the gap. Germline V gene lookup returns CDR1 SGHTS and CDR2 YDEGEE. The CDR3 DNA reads TGTGCCAGCAGCCCGAACCTGGGGGTGAGGCACGAGCAGTACTTC. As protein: CASSPNLGVRHEQYF.

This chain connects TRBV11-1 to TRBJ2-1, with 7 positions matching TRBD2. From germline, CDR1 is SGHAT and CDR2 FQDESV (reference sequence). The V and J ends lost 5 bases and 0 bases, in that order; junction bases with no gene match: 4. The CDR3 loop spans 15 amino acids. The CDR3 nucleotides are TGTGCCAGCAGCCCTAGCGGACTCTCCTACAATGAGCAGTTCTTC. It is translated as CASSPSGLSYNEQFF.

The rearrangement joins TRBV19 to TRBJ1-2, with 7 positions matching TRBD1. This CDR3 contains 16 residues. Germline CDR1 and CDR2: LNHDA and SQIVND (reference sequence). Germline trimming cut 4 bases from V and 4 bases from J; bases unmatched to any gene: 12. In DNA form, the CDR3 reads TGTGCCAGTAGTACGGGACGACAGGGCCCCTCCTATGGCTACACCTTC. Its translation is CASSTGRQGPSYGYTF.

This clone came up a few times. CDR3 protein: CASSLSEGELFF. CDR3 bases: TGTGCCAGCAGCCTCTCCGAAGGGGAGCTGTTTTTT. V and J are TRBV5-5 and TRBJ2-2; D unresolved. Germline-derived CDR1 and CDR2 are SGHKS and YYEKEE (reference sequence). With 4 bases removed from V and 8 bases from J, the gap between germline ends came to 9 bases. This CDR3 region has 12 residues. Together with reference TRBV5-5 and TRBJ2-2, the CDR3 gives the full variable domain: DAGVTQSPTHLIKTRGQQVTLRCSPISGHKSVSWYQQVLGQGPQFIFQYYEKEERGRGNFPDRFSARQFPNYSSELNVNALLLGDSALYLCASSLSEGELFFGEGSRLTVL.

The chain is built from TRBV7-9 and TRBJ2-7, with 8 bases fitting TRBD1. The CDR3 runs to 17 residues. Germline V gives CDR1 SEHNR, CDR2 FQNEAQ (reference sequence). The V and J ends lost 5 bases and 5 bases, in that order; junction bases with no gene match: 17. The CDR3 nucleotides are TGTGCCAGCAGCCCGATGGGGGCAGGGGGCTTCTCGGACGAGCAGTACTTC. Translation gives CASSPMGAGGFSDEQYF.

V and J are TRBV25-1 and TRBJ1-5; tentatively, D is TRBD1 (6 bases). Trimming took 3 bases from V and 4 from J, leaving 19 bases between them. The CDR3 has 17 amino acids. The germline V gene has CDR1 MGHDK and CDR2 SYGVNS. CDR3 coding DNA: TGTGCCAGCAGTGATAACCCCACGGGGGGCACGAATCAGCCCCAGCATTTT. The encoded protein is CASSDNPTGGTNQPQHF. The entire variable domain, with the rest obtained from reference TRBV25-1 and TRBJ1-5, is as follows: EADIYQTPRYLVIGTGKKITLECSQTMGHDKMYWYQQDPGMELHLIHYSYGVNSTEKGDLSSESTVSRIRTEHFPLTLESARPSHTSQYLCASSDNPTGGTNQPQHFGDGTRLSIL.

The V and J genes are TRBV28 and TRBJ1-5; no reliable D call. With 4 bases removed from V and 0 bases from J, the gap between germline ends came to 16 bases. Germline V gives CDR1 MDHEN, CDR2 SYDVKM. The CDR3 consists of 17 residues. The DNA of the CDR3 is TGTGCCAGCAGTTCGGCCCTCAAGGAATATAGCAATCAGCCCCAGCATTTT. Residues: CASSSALKEYSNQPQHF.

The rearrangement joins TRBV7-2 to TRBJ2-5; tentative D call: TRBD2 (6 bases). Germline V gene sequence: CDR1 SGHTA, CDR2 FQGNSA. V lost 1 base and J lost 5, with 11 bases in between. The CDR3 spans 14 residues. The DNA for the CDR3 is TGTGCCAGCAGCTTAGAAGTTGCGGGGGAGACCCAGTACTTC. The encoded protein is CASSLEVAGETQYF.

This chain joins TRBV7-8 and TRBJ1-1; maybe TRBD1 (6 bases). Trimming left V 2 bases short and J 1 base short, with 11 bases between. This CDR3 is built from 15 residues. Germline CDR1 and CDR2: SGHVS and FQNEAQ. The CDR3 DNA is TGTGCCAGCAGCTTAAGGGGGAACACGAACACTGAAGCTTTCTTT. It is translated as CASSLRGNTNTEAFF.

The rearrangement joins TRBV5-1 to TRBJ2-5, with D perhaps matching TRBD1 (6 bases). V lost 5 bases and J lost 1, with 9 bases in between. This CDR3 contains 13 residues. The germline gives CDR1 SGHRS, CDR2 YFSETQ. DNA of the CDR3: TGCGCCAGCAGGGAACAGGGCCAAGAGACCCAGTACTTC. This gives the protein CASREQGQETQYF.

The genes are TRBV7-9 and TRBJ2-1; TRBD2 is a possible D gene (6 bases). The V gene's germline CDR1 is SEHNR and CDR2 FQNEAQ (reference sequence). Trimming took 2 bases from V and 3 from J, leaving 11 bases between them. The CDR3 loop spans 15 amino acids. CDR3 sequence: CASSLTAGVYNEQFF. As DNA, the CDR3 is TGTGCCAGCAGCTTAACAGCGGGTGTCTACAATGAGCAGTTCTTC.